These T cell receptor beta chains were read from a single sample in a study of T cells after yellow fever vaccination. Via MiXCR, TCRdb re-called the 5' RACE reads, giving one row per CDR3 protein. The sample lists roughly 320,000 distinct CDR3 sequences; around a tenth were seen once. The source material was CD4+ T cells sorted from PBMCs, sampled 45 days after the yellow fever booster vaccination. The source is a man between 18 and 35 years old who received the YFV17D yellow fever vaccine. Each CDR3 is given with its conserved first and last residue. D genes are given only for firm matches. The listing skips clone size in some rows; elsewhere it reads once, few, many or a size class.

CDR3 length,clone size,J gene,D gene,V gene,CDR3 protein,CDR3 DNA
12,NA,TRBJ2-3,NA,TRBV3-1,CASSQVGASQYF,TGTGCCAGCAGCCAAGTCGGAGCATCGCAGTATTTT
16,few,TRBJ2-1,NA,TRBV12-3/TRBV12-4,CASGMAGRSSYNEQFF,TGTGCCAGCGGTATGGCGGGGAGGAGCTCCTACAATGAGCAGTTCTTC
14,NA,TRBJ2-2,NA,TRBV5-4,CASSFSRDTGELFF,TGTGCCAGCAGCTTTTCACGGGACACCGGGGAGCTGTTTTTT
13,few,TRBJ1-2,NA,TRBV20-1,CSADIGTNYGYTF,TGCAGTGCTGACATCGGAACTAACTATGGCTACACCTTC
17,few,TRBJ2-1,NA,TRBV10-2,CASSESGRGSSYNEQFF,TGCGCCAGCAGTGAGTCAGGACGGGGAAGCTCCTACAATGAGCAGTTCTTC
15,few,TRBJ1-4,NA,TRBV9,CASSGARGGFEKLFF,TGTGCCAGCAGCGGAGCCCGGGGAGGGTTTGAAAAACTGTTTTTT
13,NA,TRBJ2-3,NA,TRBV27,CASASWGTDTQYF,TGTGCCAGCGCCTCGTGGGGAACAGATACGCAGTATTTT
17,NA,TRBJ2-6,NA,TRBV28,CASSRPGRFSGANVLTF,TGTGCCAGCAGTCGTCCGGGACGGTTCTCTGGGGCCAACGTCCTGACTTTC
17,many,TRBJ2-1,NA,TRBV3-1,CASSQPRQSSSYNEQFF,TGTGCCAGCAGCCAACCCCGACAGTCGAGCTCCTACAATGAGCAGTTCTTC
13,few,TRBJ1-6,NA,TRBV2,CASSSFLSSPLHF,TGTGCCAGCAGTTCTTTCTTGAGTTCACCCCTCCACTTT
15,few,TRBJ2-2,NA,TRBV29-1,CSARGARGNTGELFF,TGCAGCGCGAGGGGTGCGCGGGGTAACACCGGGGAGCTGTTTTTT
15,few,TRBJ1-2,NA,TRBV6-1,CASSDPRVGDYGYTF,TGTGCCAGCAGTGATCCGCGGGTAGGCGACTATGGCTACACCTTC
13,many,TRBJ2-2,NA,TRBV19,CATAEANTGELFF,TGTGCAACGGCGGAGGCGAACACCGGGGAGCTGTTTTTT
20,NA,TRBJ1-5,TRBD1,TRBV5-5,CASSLMGGQGAVGSNQPQHF,TGTGCCAGCAGCCTTATGGGGGGACAGGGGGCTGTTGGTAGCAATCAGCCCCAGCATTTT
13,few,TRBJ1-2,NA,TRBV5-1,CASSLLGSYGYTF,TGCGCCAGCAGCTTGCTAGGGTCCTATGGCTACACCTTC
13,NA,TRBJ1-1,NA,TRBV10-3,CAVTARMNTEAFF,TGTGCCGTCACCGCCCGAATGAACACTGAAGCTTTCTTT
15,many,TRBJ1-2,TRBD1,TRBV7-9,CASSQDRGRLYGYTF,TGTGCCAGCAGCCAGGACAGGGGAAGATTATATGGCTACACCTTC
13,NA,TRBJ1-4,NA,TRBV19,CASSDWAAEKLFF,TGTGCCAGTAGCGATTGGGCAGCCGAAAAACTGTTTTTT
13,few,TRBJ2-3,NA,TRBV12-3/TRBV12-4,CASSFGQGGTQYF,TGTGCCAGCAGTTTCGGGCAGGGAGGTACGCAGTATTTT
14,many,TRBJ2-7,NA,TRBV3-1,CASSVGLPPYEQYF,TGTGCCAGCAGCGTGGGGCTGCCTCCCTACGAGCAGTACTTC
15,few,TRBJ2-3,NA,TRBV6-2/TRBV6-3,CASSYGERDQDTQYF,TGTGCCAGCAGTTACGGGGAGAGGGATCAAGATACGCAGTATTTT
15,NA,TRBJ1-1,TRBD1,TRBV2,CASSEVGQMNTEAFF,TGTGCCAGCAGTGAAGTGGGACAGATGAACACTGAAGCTTTCTTT
15,NA,TRBJ2-3,NA,TRBV24-1,CATSDFAQGTDTQYF,TGTGCCACCAGTGATTTCGCGCAGGGGACAGATACGCAGTATTTT
12,NA,TRBJ2-5,NA,TRBV10-3,CATRDVQETQYF,TGTGCCACGAGGGACGTCCAAGAGACCCAGTACTTC
15,NA,TRBJ1-3,NA,TRBV6-5,CASSVHSSSGNTIYF,TGTGCCAGCAGTGTCCATTCTAGCTCTGGAAACACCATATATTTT
14,few,TRBJ2-5,TRBD2,TRBV7-2,CASSPSGGKETQYF,TGTGCCAGCAGCCCGAGCGGGGGAAAAGAGACCCAGTACTTC
16,few,TRBJ2-3,TRBD2,TRBV3-1,CASSAFRLAGTDTQYF,TGTGCCAGCAGCGCATTTCGACTAGCGGGAACAGATACGCAGTATTTT
12,few,TRBJ2-1,NA,TRBV3-1,CASSTLVGEQFF,TGTGCCAGCAGCACCCTAGTAGGTGAGCAGTTCTTC
15,NA,TRBJ1-3,NA,TRBV12-3/TRBV12-4,CASSPLAHTGNTIYF,TGTGCCAGCAGCCCCTTGGCCCACACGGGAAACACCATATATTTT
15,many,TRBJ2-1,TRBD2,TRBV5-1,CASSWQAGGLNEQFF,TGCGCCAGCAGCTGGCAAGCGGGGGGGCTTAATGAGCAGTTCTTC
15,NA,TRBJ2-3,NA,TRBV20-1,CSALGRGGTTDTQYF,TGCAGTGCCCTGGGGAGAGGGGGGACCACAGATACGCAGTATTTT
13,NA,TRBJ2-7,TRBD1,TRBV12-3/TRBV12-4,CASSLVTGVRMYF,TGTGCCAGCAGTTTAGTGACAGGGGTGAGGATGTACTTC
13,few,TRBJ1-2,NA,TRBV6-2/TRBV6-3,CASSFGRRLSYTF,TGTGCCAGCAGTTTCGGACGGCGCCTGAGCTACACCTTC
12,many,TRBJ2-1,NA,TRBV2,CASRDTGTEQFF,TGTGCCAGCAGGGACACAGGGACTGAGCAGTTCTTC
17,NA,TRBJ2-3,TRBD2,TRBV15,CATSRGTSGGFTDTQYF,TGTGCCACCAGCAGGGGGACTAGCGGGGGGTTCACAGATACGCAGTATTTT
15,many,TRBJ2-4,NA,TRBV4-3,CASSQDTTPKNIQYF,TGCGCCAGCAGCCAAGATACGACTCCGAAAAACATTCAGTACTTC
14,many,TRBJ2-1,NA,TRBV6-2/TRBV6-3,CASSYLGNRPEQFF,TGTGCCAGCAGTTACCTCGGCAACCGACCGGAGCAGTTCTTC
17,NA,TRBJ2-3,NA,TRBV7-9,CASSLAWLPSEADTQYF,TGTGCCAGCAGCTTAGCATGGTTGCCTAGCGAGGCAGATACGCAGTATTTT
16,NA,TRBJ1-4,NA,TRBV10-3,CAASPVSTSTNEKLFF,TGTGCCGCCTCCCCGGTCTCGACATCTACTAATGAAAAACTGTTTTTT
15,NA,TRBJ2-1,NA,TRBV28,CASSLRTSAAYEQFF,TGTGCCAGCAGTTTACGGACGTCAGCAGCTTATGAGCAGTTCTTC
16,NA,TRBJ1-6,NA,TRBV24-1,CATSEDGTDDNSPLHF,TGTGCCACCAGTGAAGACGGGACCGACGATAATTCACCCCTCCACTTT
14,NA,TRBJ2-7,TRBD1,TRBV12-3/TRBV12-4,CASSWTGDTYEQYF,TGTGCCAGCAGCTGGACAGGTGATACCTACGAGCAGTACTTC
17,few,TRBJ2-1,TRBD2,TRBV2,CASSARLAGGSYNEQFF,TGTGCCAGCAGTGCCCGACTAGCGGGGGGCTCCTACAATGAGCAGTTCTTC
15,NA,TRBJ2-3,NA,TRBV28,CASSPGTPGTDTQYF,TGTGCCAGCAGTCCAGGGACCCCCGGCACAGATACGCAGTATTTT
16,few,TRBJ1-4,NA,TRBV5-1,CASSRGPAEGNEKLFF,TGCGCCAGCAGCCGCGGACCCGCGGAGGGGAATGAAAAACTGTTTTTT
15,few,TRBJ1-2,NA,TRBV12-3/TRBV12-4,CASSFSQPSNYGYTF,TGTGCCAGCAGTTTCTCCCAACCCTCTAACTATGGCTACACCTTC
15,once,TRBJ1-5,TRBD1,TRBV20-1,CSALQGGHSNQPQHF,TGCAGTGCCCTACAGGGGGGTCATAGCAATCAGCCCCAGCATTTT
13,few,TRBJ1-5,TRBD1,TRBV30,CAWSITGDQPQHF,TGTGCCTGGAGTATAACAGGGGATCAGCCCCAGCATTTT
15,NA,TRBJ2-7,NA,TRBV7-9,CASSLGVAGASEQYF,TGTGCCAGCAGCTTAGGGGTGGCAGGGGCTAGTGAGCAGTACTTC
14,NA,TRBJ1-1,NA,TRBV9,CASSVEGFLTEAFF,TGTGCCAGCAGCGTAGAAGGGTTCTTAACTGAAGCTTTCTTT
16,few,TRBJ1-6,NA,TRBV15,CATSRDADGPRSPLHF,TGTGCCACCAGCAGAGATGCGGACGGGCCCAGATCACCCCTCCACTTT
14,NA,TRBJ2-3,NA,TRBV20-1,CSAGTQGVTDTQYF,TGCAGTGCGGGGACACAGGGTGTAACAGATACGCAGTATTTT
12,NA,TRBJ1-1,NA,TRBV18,CASSTGSTEAFF,TGTGCCAGCTCAACAGGGAGTACTGAAGCTTTCTTT
14,few,TRBJ2-5,NA,TRBV19,CASSRTGPGETQYF,TGTGCCAGTAGTCGAACAGGCCCAGGAGAGACCCAGTACTTC
16,NA,TRBJ2-1,TRBD2,TRBV7-3,CASSLSPQRGYNEQFF,TGTGCCAGCAGCTTAAGCCCCCAGCGGGGATACAATGAGCAGTTCTTC
14,NA,TRBJ2-5,TRBD2,TRBV7-2,CASRSLAGTETQYF,TGTGCCAGCAGATCCCTAGCGGGGACAGAGACCCAGTACTTC
15,many,TRBJ1-5,NA,TRBV7-2,CASSFSGGGNQPQHF,TGTGCCAGCAGCTTTTCCGGGGGCGGAAATCAGCCCCAGCATTTT
14,few,TRBJ2-1,NA,TRBV7-2,CASSLRVPATEQFF,TGTGCCAGCAGCTTACGCGTCCCCGCCACTGAGCAGTTCTTC
13,many,TRBJ1-1,NA,TRBV11-2,CASGIQEALGAFF,TGTGCCAGCGGCATTCAGGAGGCTTTAGGGGCTTTCTTT